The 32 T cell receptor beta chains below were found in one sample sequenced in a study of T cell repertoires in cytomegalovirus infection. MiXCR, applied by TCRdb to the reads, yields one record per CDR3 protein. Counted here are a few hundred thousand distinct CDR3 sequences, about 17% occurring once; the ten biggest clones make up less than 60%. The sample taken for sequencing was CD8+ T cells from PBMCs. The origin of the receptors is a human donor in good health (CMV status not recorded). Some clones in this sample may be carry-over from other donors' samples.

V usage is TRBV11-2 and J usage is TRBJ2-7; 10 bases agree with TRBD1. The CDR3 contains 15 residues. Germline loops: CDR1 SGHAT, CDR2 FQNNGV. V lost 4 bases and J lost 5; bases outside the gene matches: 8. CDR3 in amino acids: CASSSLGQGTDEQYF. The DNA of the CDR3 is TGTGCCAGCAGCTCGCTGGGACAGGGGACCGACGAGCAGTACTTC.

CDR3 amino acids: CASSLWGEGTEAFF. The CDR3, as DNA: TGTGCCAGCAGTCTTTGGGGGGAGGGCACTGAAGCTTTCTTT. The genes are TRBV6-5 and TRBJ1-1, with D possibly matching TRBD1 (5 bases). The ends were cut back, 5 bases at V and 4 bases at J, with 14 bases in the middle. Per the germline V gene, CDR1 is MNHEY and CDR2 is SVGAGI. The CDR3 is 14 residues long.

The CDR3 loop reads CASNFRQGLLSYEQYF. CDR3 nucleotides: TGTGCCAGCAACTTCCGACAGGGACTACTCTCCTACGAGCAGTACTTC. The chain recombines TRBV5-6 with TRBJ2-7, with D perhaps matching TRBD1 or TRBD2 (7 bases each). There are 16 residues in the CDR3. In germline, CDR1 is SGHDT, CDR2 YYEEEE. Trimming stripped 6 bases from V and 0 bases from J, with 19 bases between.

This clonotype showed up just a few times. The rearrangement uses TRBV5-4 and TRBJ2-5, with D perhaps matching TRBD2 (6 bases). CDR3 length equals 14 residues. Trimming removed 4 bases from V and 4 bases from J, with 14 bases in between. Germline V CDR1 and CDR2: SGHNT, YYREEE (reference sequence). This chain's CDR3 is CASSPSAGTETQYF. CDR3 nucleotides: TGTGCCAGCAGCCCTAGCGCGGGGACAGAGACCCAGTACTTC.

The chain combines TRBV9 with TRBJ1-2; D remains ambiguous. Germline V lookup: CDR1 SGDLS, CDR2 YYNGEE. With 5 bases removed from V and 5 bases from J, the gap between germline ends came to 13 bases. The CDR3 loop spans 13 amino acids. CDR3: CASSPERGYGYTF. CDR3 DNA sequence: TGTGCCAGCAGTCCTGAACGGGGATATGGCTACACCTTC.

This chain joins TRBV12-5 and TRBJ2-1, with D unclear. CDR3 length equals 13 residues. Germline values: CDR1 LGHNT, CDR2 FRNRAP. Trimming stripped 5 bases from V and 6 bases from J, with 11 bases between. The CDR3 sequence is CASGPLPFNEQFF. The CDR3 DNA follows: TGTGCTAGTGGTCCGCTCCCTTTCAATGAGCAGTTCTTC. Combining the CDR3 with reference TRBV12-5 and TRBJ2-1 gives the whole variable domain DARVTQTPRHKVTEMGQEVTMRCQPILGHNTVFWYRQTMMQGLELLAYFRNRAPLDDSGMPKDRFSAEMPDATLATLKIQPSEPRDSAVYFCASGPLPFNEQFFGPGTRLTVL.

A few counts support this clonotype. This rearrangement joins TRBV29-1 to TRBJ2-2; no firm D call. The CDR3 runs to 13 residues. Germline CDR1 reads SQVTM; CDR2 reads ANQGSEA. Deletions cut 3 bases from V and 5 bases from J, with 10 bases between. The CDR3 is CSVESTVTGELFF. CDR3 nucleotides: TGCAGCGTTGAGTCAACGGTAACCGGGGAGCTGTTTTTT.

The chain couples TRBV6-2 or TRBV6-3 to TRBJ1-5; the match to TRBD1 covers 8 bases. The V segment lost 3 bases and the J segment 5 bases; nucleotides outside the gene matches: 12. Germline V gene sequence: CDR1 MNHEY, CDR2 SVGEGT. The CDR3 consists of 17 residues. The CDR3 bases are TGTGCCAGCAGTTATCCCGGACAGGGCCCCTTTCATCAGCCCCAGCATTTT. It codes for CASSYPGQGPFHQPQHF.

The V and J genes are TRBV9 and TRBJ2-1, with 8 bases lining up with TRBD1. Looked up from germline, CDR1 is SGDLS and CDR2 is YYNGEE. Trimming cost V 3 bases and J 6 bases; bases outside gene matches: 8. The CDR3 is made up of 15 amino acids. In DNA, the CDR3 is TGTGCCAGCAGCGATTCCAGGACAGGGCCCAATGAGCAGTTCTTC. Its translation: CASSDSRTGPNEQFF.

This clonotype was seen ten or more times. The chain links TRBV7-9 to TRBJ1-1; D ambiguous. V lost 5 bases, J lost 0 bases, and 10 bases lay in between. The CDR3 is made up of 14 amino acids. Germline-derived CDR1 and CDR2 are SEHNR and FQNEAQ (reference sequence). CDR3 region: CASSHLFMNTEAFF. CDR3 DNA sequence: TGTGCCAGCAGCCATCTATTCATGAACACTGAAGCTTTCTTT.

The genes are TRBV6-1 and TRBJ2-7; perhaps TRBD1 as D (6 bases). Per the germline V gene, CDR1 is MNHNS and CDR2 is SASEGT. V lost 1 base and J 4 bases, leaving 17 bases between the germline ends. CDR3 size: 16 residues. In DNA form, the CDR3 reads TGTGCCAGCAGTGAAGTATTACAGGGCACGACGTACGAGCAGTACTTC. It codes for CASSEVLQGTTYEQYF.

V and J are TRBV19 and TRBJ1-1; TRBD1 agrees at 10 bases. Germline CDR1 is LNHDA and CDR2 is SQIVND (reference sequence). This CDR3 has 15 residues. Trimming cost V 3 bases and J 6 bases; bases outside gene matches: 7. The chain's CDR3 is CASSISAGQGAEAFF. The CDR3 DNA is TGTGCCAGTAGTATTTCTGCCGGACAGGGGGCTGAAGCTTTCTTT.

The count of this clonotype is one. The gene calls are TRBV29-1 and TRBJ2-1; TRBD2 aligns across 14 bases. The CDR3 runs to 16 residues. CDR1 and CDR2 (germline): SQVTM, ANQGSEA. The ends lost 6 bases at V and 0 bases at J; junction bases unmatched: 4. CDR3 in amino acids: CSVEGLAGASYNEQFF. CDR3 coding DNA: TGCAGCGTAGAGGGACTAGCGGGGGCCTCCTACAATGAGCAGTTCTTC.

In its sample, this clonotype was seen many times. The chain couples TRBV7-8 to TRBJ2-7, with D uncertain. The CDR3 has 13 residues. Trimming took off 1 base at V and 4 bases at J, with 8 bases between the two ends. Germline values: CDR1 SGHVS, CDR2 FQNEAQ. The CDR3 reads CASSLGDSYEQYF. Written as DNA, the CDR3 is TGTGCCAGCAGCTTAGGCGATTCTTACGAGCAGTACTTC.

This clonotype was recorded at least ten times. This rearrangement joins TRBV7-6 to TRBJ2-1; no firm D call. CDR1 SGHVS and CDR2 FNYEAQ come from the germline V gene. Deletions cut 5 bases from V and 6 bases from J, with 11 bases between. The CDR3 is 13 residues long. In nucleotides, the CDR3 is TGTGCCAGCAGCCCCGCCCTGGCCAATGAGCAGTTCTTC. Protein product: CASSPALANEQFF.

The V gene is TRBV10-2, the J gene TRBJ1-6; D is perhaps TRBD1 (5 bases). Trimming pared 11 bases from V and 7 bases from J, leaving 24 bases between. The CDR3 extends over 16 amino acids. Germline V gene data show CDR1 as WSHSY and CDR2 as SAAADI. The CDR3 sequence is CACRGGRGGRNSPLHF. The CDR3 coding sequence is TGCGCCTGTCGGGGCGGCCGAGGTGGGCGAAATTCACCCCTCCACTTT.

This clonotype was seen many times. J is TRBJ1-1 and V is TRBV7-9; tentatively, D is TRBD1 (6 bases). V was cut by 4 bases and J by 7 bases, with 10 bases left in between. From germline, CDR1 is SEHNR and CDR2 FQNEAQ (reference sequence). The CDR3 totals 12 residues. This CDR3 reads CASSYGQYEAFF. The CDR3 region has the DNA TGTGCCAGCAGCTATGGACAGTATGAAGCTTTCTTT.

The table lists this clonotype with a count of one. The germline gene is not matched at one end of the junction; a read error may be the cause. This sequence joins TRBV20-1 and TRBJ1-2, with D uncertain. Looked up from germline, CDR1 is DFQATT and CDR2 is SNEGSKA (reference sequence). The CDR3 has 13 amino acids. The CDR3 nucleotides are TGCAGTACTAGAGATAACAGTAACTATGGCTACACCTTC. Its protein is CSTRDNSNYGYTF.

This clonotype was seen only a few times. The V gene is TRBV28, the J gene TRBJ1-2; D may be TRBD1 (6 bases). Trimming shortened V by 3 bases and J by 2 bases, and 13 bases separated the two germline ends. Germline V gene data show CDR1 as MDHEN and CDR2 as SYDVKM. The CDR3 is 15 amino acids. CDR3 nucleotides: TGTGCCAGCAGTTTTTGGGGGCTAGGCAACTATGGCTACACCTTC. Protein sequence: CASSFWGLGNYGYTF.

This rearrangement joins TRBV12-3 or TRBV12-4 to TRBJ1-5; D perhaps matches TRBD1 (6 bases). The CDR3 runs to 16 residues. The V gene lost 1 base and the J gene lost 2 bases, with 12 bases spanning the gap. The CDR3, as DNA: TGTGCCAGCAGTTTAGTACAGGGAGAAGGCAATCAGCCCCAGCATTTT. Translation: CASSLVQGEGNQPQHF.

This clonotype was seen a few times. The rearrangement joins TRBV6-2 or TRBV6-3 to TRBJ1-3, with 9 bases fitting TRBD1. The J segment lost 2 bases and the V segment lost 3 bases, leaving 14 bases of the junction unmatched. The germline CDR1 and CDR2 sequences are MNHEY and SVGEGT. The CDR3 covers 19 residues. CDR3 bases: TGTGCCAGCAGTTATTTCCGTCCGAAACAGGGGGCCGCTGGAAACACCATATATTTT. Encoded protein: CASSYFRPKQGAAGNTIYF.

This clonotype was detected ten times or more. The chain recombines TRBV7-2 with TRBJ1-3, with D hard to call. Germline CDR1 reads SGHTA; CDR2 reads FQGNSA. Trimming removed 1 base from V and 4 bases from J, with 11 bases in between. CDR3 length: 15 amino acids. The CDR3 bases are TGTGCCAGCAGCTTAGGGTCTGGGGTGGGAAACACCATATATTTT. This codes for CASSLGSGVGNTIYF.

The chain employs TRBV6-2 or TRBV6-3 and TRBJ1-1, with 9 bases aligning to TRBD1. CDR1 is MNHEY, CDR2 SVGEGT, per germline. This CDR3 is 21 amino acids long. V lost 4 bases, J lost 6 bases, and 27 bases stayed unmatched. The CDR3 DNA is TGTGCCAGCAGTTCCGTCGCCGGGACAGGGCTTTCGCGTGTGGGGATCGCTGAAGCTTTCTTT. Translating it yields CASSSVAGTGLSRVGIAEAFF.

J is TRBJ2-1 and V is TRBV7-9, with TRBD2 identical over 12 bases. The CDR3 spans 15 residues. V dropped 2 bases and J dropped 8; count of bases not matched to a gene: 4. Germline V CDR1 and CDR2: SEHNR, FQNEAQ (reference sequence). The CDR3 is CASSLRTSGVHEQFF. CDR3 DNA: TGTGCCAGCAGCTTACGGACTAGCGGGGTCCATGAGCAGTTCTTC.

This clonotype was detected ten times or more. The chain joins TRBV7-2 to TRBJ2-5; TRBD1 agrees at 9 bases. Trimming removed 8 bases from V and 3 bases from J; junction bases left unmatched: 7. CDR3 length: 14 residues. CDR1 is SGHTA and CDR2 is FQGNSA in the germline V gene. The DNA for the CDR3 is TGTGCCAGCGACCCGGGACAGGGCGAAGAGACCCAGTACTTC. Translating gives CASDPGQGEETQYF. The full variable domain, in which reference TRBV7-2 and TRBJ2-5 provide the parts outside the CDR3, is GAGVSQSPSNKVTEKGKDVELRCDPISGHTALYWYRQSLGQGLEFLIYFQGNSAPDKSGLPSDRFSAERTGGSVSTLTIQRTQQEDSAVYLCASDPGQGEETQYFGPGTRLLVL.

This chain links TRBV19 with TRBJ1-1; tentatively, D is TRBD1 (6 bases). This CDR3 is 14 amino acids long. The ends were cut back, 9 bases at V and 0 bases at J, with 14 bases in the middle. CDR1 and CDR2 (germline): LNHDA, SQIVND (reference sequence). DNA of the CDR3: TGTGCCAGCGGCCCGGACAGTTTGAACACTGAAGCTTTCTTT. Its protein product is CASGPDSLNTEAFF.

The CDR3 sequence is CASSQYESGSRISNQPQHF. The DNA for the CDR3 is TGCGCCAGCAGCCAATATGAGTCCGGCTCCAGGATTAGCAATCAGCCCCAGCATTTT. The rearrangement uses TRBV4-1 and TRBJ1-5, with no clear D. V was trimmed by 2 bases and J by 0 bases, leaving 20 bases between them. The germline V gene has CDR1 MGHRA and CDR2 YSYEKL. The CDR3 length is 19 residues.

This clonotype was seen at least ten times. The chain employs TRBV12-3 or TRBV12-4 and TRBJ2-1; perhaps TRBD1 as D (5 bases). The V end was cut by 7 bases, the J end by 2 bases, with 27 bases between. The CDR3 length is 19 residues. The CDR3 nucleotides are TGTGCCAGCAATTTTCCGCGGATTCCCAGGGTTAGTCCCTACAATGAGCAGTTCTTC. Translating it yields CASNFPRIPRVSPYNEQFF.

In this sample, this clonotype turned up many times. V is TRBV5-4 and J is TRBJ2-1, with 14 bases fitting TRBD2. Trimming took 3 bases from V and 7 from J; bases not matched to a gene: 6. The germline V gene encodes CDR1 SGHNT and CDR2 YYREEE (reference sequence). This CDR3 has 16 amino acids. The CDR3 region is CASSWGLAGAINEQFF. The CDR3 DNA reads TGTGCCAGCAGCTGGGGACTAGCGGGGGCAATAAATGAGCAGTTCTTC.

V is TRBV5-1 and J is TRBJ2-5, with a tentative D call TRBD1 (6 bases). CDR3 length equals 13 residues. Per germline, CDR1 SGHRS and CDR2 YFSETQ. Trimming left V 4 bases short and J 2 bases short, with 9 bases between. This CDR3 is CASSEDRQETQYF. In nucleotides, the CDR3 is TGCGCCAGCAGCGAGGACAGACAAGAGACCCAGTACTTC.

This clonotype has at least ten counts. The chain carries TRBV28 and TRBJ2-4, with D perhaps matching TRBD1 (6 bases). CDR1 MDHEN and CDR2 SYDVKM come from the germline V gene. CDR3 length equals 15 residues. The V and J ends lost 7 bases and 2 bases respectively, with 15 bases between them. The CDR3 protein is CASTTRWGPKNIQYF. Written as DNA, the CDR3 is TGTGCCAGCACCACGCGGTGGGGGCCCAAAAACATTCAGTACTTC.

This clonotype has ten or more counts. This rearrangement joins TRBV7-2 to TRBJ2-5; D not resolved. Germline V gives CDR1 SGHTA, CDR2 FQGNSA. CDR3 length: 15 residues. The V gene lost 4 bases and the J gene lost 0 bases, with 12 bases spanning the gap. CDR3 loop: CASSWTAAHQETQYF. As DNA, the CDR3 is TGTGCCAGCAGCTGGACGGCAGCTCACCAAGAGACCCAGTACTTC.